This TCR beta chain was found in a study of blood T cell repertoires in COVID-19. Study in general: Sources were T cells, B-cell-depleted T cells, or PBMCs; the material itself was cDNA or gDNA.

Assay: immunoSEQ multiplex PCR; the TCRdb copy retains only in-frame clones and omits some. The data hold roughly 70,000 clones, with 88% observed a single time. The germline gives CDR1 SGHKS, CDR2 YYEKEE (reference sequence). Losses at the gene ends were 4 bases for V and 9 bases for J; bases not matched to a gene: 8. This CDR3 contains 14 residues. Material for sequencing was peripheral blood. The source of this sequence is a man between 65 and 85 years old with acute or convalescent COVID-19. The gene calls are TRBV5-5 and TRBJ1-3; TRBD1 matches at 9 bases. The CDR3 coding sequence is TGTGCCAGCAGCCTCCCGGACAGGGGAGTCACCATATATTTT. Translated, it gives CASSLPDRGVTIYF.